This TCR beta chain was sequenced during a study of blood T cell repertoires in COVID-19. As for the study in general: COVID-19 samples from acute and convalescent phases originated in the United States, Italy and Spain. Sources were T cells, B-cell-depleted T cells, or PBMCs; the material itself was cDNA or gDNA.

As originally analysed: Estimates of nucleated cell counts were drawn from the amplification of reference gene primers. Profiled with immunoSEQ multiplex PCR; TCRdb holds only in-frame clones, not every one. V and J calls and clone size are those listed in that table; D and trimming were worked out from the DNA. Here the sample spans about 190,000 clones, almost 90% being singletons. Germline V CDR1 and CDR2: MNHEY, SVGAGI. The CDR3 loop spans 14 amino acids. The ends were cut back, 6 bases at V and 6 bases at J, with 12 bases in the middle. The chain couples TRBV6-5 to TRBJ1-6; perhaps TRBD1 as D (6 bases). Sequencing input: peripheral blood. The TCR originated in a man in his fifties or sixties with acute or convalescent COVID-19. DNA of the CDR3: TGTGCCAGCAGCGGGGGGCGAGGTAATTCACCCCTCCACTTT. Its protein is CASSGGRGNSPLHF.